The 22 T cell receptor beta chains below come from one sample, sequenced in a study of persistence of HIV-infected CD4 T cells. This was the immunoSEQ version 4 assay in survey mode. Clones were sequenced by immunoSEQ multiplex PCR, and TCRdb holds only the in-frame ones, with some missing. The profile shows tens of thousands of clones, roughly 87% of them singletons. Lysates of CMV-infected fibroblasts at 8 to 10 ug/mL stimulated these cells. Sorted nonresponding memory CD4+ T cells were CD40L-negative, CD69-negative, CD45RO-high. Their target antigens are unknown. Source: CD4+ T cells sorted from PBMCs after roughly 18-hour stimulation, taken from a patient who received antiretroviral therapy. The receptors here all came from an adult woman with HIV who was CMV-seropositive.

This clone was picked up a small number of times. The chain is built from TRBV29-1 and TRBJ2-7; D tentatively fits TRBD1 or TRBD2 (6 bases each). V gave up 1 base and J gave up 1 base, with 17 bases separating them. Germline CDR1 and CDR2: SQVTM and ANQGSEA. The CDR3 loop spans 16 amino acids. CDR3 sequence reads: CSVEGEVAGASYEQYF. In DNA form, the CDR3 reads TGCAGCGTTGAAGGGGAGGTGGCAGGGGCTTCCTACGAGCAGTACTTC.

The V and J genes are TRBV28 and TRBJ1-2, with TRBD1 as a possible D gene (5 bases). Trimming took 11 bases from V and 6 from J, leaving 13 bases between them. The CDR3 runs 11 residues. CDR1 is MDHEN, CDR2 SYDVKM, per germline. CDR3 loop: CAGGGMDGYTF. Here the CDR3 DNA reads TGTGCCGGGGGTGGAATGGATGGCTACACCTTC.

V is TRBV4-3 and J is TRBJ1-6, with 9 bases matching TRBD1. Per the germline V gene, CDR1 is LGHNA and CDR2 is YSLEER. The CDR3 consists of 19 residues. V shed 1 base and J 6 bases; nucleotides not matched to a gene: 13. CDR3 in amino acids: CASSQALPGQGFSNSPLHF. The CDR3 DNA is TGCGCCAGCAGCCAAGCCCTGCCGGGACAGGGATTCAGTAATTCACCCCTCCACTTT.

CDR3 in DNA: TGTGCCAGCAGCTTAGGGGGCCGGGGATACACCGGGGAGCTGTTTTTT. Protein product: CASSLGGRGYTGELFF. J is TRBJ2-2 and V is TRBV7-2; D is perhaps TRBD1 or TRBD2 (5 bases each). The CDR3 runs 16 residues. V lost 1 base, J lost 3 bases, and 12 bases lay in between. CDR1 SGHTA and CDR2 FQGNSA come from the germline V gene.

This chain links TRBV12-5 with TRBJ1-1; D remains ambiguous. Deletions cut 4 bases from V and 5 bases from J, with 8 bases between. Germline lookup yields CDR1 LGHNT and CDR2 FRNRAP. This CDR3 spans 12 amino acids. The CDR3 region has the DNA TGTGCTAGTGGTTCCCCCCCGACTGAAGCTTTCTTT. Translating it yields CASGSPPTEAFF.

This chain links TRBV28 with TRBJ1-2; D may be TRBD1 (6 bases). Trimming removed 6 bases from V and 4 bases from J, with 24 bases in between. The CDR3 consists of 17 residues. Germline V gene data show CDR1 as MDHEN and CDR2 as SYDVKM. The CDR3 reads CASSPTSGGRGFYGYTF. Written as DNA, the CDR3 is TGTGCCAGCAGCCCCACCTCCGGGGGGCGCGGGTTCTATGGCTACACCTTC.

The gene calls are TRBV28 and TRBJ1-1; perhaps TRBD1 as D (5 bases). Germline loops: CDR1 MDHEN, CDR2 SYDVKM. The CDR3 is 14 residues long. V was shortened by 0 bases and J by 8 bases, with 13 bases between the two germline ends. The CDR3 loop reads CASSLWAGNQEAFF. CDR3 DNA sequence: TGTGCCAGCAGTTTATGGGCAGGGAACCAAGAAGCTTTCTTT.

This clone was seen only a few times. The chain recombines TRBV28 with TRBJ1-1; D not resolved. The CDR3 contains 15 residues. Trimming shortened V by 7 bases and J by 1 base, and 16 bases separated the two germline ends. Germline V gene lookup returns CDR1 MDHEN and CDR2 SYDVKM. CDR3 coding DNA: TGTGCCAGCAAAGGAGGTTCAGCTCCGAACACTGAAGCTTTCTTT. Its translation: CASKGGSAPNTEAFF.

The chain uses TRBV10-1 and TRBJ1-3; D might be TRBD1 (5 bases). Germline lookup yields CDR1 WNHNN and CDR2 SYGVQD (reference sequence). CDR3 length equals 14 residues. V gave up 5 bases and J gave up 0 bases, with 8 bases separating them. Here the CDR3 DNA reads TGCGCCAGCAGTCGAGACAGCTCTGGAAACACCATATATTTT. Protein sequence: CASSRDSSGNTIYF.

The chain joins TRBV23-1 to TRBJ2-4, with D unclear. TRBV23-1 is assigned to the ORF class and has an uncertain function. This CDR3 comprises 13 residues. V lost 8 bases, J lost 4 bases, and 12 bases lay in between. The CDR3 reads CASQPRPKNIQYF. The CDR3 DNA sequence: TGCGCCAGCCAACCAAGACCAAAAAACATTCAGTACTTC.

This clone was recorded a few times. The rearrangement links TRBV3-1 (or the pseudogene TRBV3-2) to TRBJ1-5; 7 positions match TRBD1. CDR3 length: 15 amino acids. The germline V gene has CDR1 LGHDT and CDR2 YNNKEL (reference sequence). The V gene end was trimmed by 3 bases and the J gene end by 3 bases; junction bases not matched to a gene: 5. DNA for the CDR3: TGTGCCAGCAGCCATGGGACAGCAATCAATCAGCCCCAGCATTTT. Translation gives CASSHGTAINQPQHF.

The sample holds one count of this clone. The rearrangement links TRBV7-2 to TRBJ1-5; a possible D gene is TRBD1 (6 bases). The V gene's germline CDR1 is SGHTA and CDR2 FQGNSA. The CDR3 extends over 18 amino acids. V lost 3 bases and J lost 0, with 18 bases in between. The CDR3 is CASSLHPPRGYSNQPQHF. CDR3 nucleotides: TGTGCCAGCAGCTTGCACCCCCCCAGGGGATATAGCAATCAGCCCCAGCATTTT.

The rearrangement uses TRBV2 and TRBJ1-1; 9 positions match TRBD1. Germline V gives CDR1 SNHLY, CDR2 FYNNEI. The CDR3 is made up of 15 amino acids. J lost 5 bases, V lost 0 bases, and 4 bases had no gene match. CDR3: CASSEARQGVTEAFF. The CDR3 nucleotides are TGTGCCAGCAGTGAAGCGCGACAGGGGGTGACTGAAGCTTTCTTT.

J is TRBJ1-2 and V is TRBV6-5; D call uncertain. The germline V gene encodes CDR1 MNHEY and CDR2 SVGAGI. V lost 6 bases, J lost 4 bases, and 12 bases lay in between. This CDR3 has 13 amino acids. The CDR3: CASRTTESYGYTF. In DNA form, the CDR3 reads TGTGCCAGCAGAACCACAGAGTCCTATGGCTACACCTTC.

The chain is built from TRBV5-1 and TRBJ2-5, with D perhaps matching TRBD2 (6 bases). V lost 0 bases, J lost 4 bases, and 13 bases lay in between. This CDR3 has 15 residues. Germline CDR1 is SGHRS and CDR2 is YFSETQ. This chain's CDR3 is CASSLDGTGRETQYF. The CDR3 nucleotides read TGCGCCAGCAGCTTGGATGGGACTGGCAGAGAGACCCAGTACTTC.

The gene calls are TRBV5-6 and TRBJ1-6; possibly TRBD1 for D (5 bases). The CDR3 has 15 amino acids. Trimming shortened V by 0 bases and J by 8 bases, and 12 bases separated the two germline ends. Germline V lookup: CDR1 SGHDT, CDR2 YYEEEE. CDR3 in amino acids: CASSLEQSGYSPLHF. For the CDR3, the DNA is TGTGCCAGCAGCTTGGAACAGTCAGGGTATTCACCCCTCCACTTT.

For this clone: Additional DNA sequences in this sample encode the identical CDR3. In nucleotides, the CDR3 is TGCAGTGCTAGTGGCTATGGCTACACCTTC. It specifies CSASGYGYTF. J is TRBJ1-2 and V is TRBV20-1; D unclear. The CDR3 length is 10 residues. V lost 3 bases and J lost 4, with 3 bases in between. Germline V gene sequence: CDR1 DFQATT, CDR2 SNEGSKA (reference sequence).

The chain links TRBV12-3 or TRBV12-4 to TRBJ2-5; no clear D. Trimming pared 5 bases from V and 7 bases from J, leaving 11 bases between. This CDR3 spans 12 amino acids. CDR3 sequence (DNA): TGTGCCAGCAGTGGAAGCATGGGGACCCAGTACTTC. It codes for CASSGSMGTQYF.

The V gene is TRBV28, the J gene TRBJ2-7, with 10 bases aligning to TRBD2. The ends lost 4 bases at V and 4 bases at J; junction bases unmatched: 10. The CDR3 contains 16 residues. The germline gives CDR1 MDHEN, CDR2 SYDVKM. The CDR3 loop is CASSSPASGRGYEQYF. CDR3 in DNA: TGTGCCAGCAGTTCCCCCGCTAGCGGGAGAGGGTACGAGCAGTACTTC.

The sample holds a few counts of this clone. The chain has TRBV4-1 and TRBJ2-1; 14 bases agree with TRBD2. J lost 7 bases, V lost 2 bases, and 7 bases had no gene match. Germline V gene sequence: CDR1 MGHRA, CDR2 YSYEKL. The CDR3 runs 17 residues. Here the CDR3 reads CASSQLTTSGGGNEQFF. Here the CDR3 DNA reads TGCGCCAGCAGCCAACTTACGACTAGCGGGGGGGGGAATGAGCAGTTCTTC.

The CDR3 DNA reads TGTGCCAGCAGCGTAGGGTCAGGGGGACTCGGCTACACCTTC. This codes for CASSVGSGGLGYTF. The chain couples TRBV9 to TRBJ1-2; TRBD1 matches 7 bases. The trim removed 0 bases at V and 8 bases at J, leaving 7 bases unmatched. Germline CDR1 SGDLS, CDR2 YYNGEE. The length of the CDR3 is 14 residues.

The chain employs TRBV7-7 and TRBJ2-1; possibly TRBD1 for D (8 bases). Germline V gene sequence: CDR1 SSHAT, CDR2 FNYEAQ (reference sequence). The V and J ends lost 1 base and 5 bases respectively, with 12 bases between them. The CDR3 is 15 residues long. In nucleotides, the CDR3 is TGTGCCAGCAGCTTAGGGACAGGGAGGGACAATGAGCAGTTCTTC. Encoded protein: CASSLGTGRDNEQFF.